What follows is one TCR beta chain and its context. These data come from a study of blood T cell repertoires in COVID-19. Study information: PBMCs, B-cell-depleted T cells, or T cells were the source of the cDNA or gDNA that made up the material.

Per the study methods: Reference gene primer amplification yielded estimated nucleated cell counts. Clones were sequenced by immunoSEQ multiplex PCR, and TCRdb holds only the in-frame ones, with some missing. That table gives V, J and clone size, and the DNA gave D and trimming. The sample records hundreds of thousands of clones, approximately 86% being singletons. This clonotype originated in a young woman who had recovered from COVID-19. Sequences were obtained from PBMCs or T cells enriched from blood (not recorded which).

CDR3 sequence reads: CASSVVIGPREEKLFF. CDR3 sequence (DNA): TGTGCCAGCAGCGTAGTCATCGGGCCGCGGGAAGAAAAACTGTTTTTT. This chain joins TRBV9 and TRBJ1-4, with D uncertain. Germline loops: CDR1 SGDLS, CDR2 YYNGEE. CDR3 size: 16 residues. V was shortened by 0 bases and J by 8 bases, with 17 bases between the two germline ends.